This T cell receptor (beta chain) derives from a study of early T cells in non-severe SARS-CoV-2 infection. Study context: Bulk RNA taken from unsorted whole blood was sequenced, leaving chains unpaired.

Molecules of cDNA were individually given unique molecular identifiers that were attached to them. TCRdb used MiXCR to reprocess the 5' RACE reads, holding one entry per CDR3 protein. The table records about 30,000 distinct CDR3 sequences, roughly 6.1% of them present only once. Overall study findings and caveats: The matching step, a VDJdb search, favored anti-spike CD8 responses and missed private and CD4 specificities.

As for this clonotype: Its specificity is not known.

Sequenced material: whole blood. This TCR was sampled from an adult who was a healthcare worker with PCR-confirmed SARS-CoV-2 infection or an uninfected control (not recorded which).

CDR3: CSVIRTGQAYEQYF. The CDR3 coding sequence is TGCAGCGTGATCAGGACAGGGCAGGCCTACGAGCAGTACTTC. The rearrangement uses TRBV29-1 and TRBJ2-7; TRBD1 matches 8 bases. V shed 6 bases, J shed 2 bases, and the junction held 9 bases outside the gene matches. The CDR3 is 14 residues long. Germline V CDR1 and CDR2: SQVTM, ANQGSEA.